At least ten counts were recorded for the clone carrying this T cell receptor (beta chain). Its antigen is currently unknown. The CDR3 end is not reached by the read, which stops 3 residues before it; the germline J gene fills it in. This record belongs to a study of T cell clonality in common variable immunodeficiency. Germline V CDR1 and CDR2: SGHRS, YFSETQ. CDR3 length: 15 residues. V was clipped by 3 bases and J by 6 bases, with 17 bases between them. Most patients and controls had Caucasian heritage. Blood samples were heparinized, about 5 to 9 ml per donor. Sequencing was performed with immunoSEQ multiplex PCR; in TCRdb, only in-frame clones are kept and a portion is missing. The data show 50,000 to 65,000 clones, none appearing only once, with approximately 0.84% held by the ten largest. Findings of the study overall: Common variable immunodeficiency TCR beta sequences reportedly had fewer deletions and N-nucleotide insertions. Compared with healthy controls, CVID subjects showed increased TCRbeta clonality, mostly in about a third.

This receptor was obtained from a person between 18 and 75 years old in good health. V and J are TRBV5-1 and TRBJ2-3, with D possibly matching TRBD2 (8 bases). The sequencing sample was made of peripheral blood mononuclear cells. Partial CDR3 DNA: TGCGCCAGCAGCTCTTCGGGAGGGGGCGCGGATACG. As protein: CASSSSGGGADT. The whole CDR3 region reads CASSSSGGGADTQYF.